The TCR beta chain under discussion was sequenced for a study of T cell changes during pregnancy in multiple sclerosis. The table came from immunoSEQ multiplex PCR; TCRdb's copy has only in-frame clones and leaves some out. The table lists around 100,000 clones, 92% of them singletons, with less than 2.5% in the top ten. The CDR3 totals 13 residues. Trimming removed 8 bases at V and 7 bases at J, with 14 bases between. Germline V gene data show CDR1 as MNHNY and CDR2 as SVGAGI (reference sequence). The chain uses TRBV6-6 and TRBJ1-4; D not resolved. The source of this sequence is a female donor with multiple sclerosis, enrolled in a pregnancy study. The sample was peripheral blood, taken after pregnancy. CDR3 protein: CASAQYSSEKLFF. DNA of the CDR3: TGTGCCAGCGCCCAGTACAGTAGTGAAAAACTGTTTTTT.